This T cell receptor (beta chain) was sequenced during a study of blood T cell repertoires in COVID-19. Looking at the study overall: Collection of acute and convalescent COVID-19 samples took place in the United States, Italy and Spain. Nucleic acid was either cDNA or gDNA, and it came from T cells, B-cell-depleted T cells, or PBMCs.

V shed 1 base, J shed 1 base, and the junction held 12 bases outside the gene matches. Germline V gene lookup returns CDR1 KGHDR and CDR2 SFDVKD. CDR3 length: 19 amino acids. Original analysis: Amplification of reference gene primers was used by the study to estimate nucleated cell counts. Repertoires were generated with immunoSEQ multiplex PCR, while TCRdb's copy carries only in-frame clones and drops some. V and J calls and clone size are those listed in that table; D and trimming were worked out from the DNA. The data show around 140,000 clones, roughly 79% seen once. This TCR came from an older woman with acute or convalescent COVID-19. The chain uses TRBV24-1 and TRBJ2-5; 9 bases agree with TRBD2. The sequenced material came from peripheral blood. DNA of the CDR3: TGTGCCACCAGTGATTTTGTACCGGACAGGACTAGCGCCCAAGAGACCCAGTACTTC. Its protein is CATSDFVPDRTSAQETQYF.